This is a list of T cell receptor beta chains from one sample in a study of OX40 agonist ivuxolimab in advanced cancers. Profiling relied on immunoSEQ multiplex PCR, and the TCRdb table lists in-frame clones only, not all of them. The table includes about 110,000 clones, 90% detected once. Sequenced material: CD4+ or CD8+ T cells sorted from blood, taken in a trial of the OX40 agonist ivuxolimab. All receptors come from an adult with an advanced solid tumor such as melanoma, head and neck, liver or kidney cancer. CDR3s include the opening cysteine and the closing phenylalanine or tryptophan. The order of the fields is J gene, clone size, D gene, CDR3 length, V gene, CDR3 protein, CDR3 DNA. D genes are given only for firm matches. Clone sizes are given selectively: once, few, many, or a class where the clone is expanded.

TRBJ2-1 few - 14 TRBV5-1 CASSLQEGLNEQFF TGCGCCAGCAGCTTGCAAGAGGGGCTCAATGAGCAGTTCTTC
TRBJ1-2 - - 12 TRBV23-1 CATPRRSYGYTF TGCGCCACCCCCCGCCGGTCTTATGGCTACACCTTC
TRBJ2-5 - - 14 TRBV11-2 CASSFRGNEETQYF TGTGCCAGCAGCTTCCGGGGGAACGAAGAGACCCAGTACTTC
TRBJ2-7 once - 14 TRBV7-9 CASSLDGGPYEQYF TGTGCCAGCAGCTTGGACGGAGGACCCTACGAGCAGTACTTC
TRBJ2-1 - - 15 TRBV18 CASSPVEGFNNEQFF TGTGCCAGCTCACCGGTGGAGGGGTTCAACAATGAGCAGTTCTTC
TRBJ2-5 once TRBD2 14 TRBV5-4 CASSVPSGGETQYF TGTGCCAGCAGCGTGCCTAGCGGGGGTGAGACCCAGTACTTC
TRBJ1-3 - TRBD1 16 TRBV7-9 CASSLEQGISGNTIYF TGTGCCAGCAGCTTAGAACAGGGGATCTCTGGAAACACCATATATTTT
TRBJ1-1 - TRBD1 16 TRBV18 CASSKDRGTGGTEAFF TGTGCCAGCTCAAAAGACAGGGGGACGGGGGGCACTGAAGCTTTCTTT
TRBJ1-1 - - 14 TRBV9 CASSAGTVGTEAFF TGTGCCAGCAGCGCCGGGACGGTAGGGACTGAAGCTTTCTTT
TRBJ1-5 - - 13 TRBV7-6 CASSLAVDQPQHF TGTGCCAGCAGCTTAGCTGTGGACCAGCCCCAGCATTTT
TRBJ1-6 - - 15 TRBV6-5 CASSSPGTAEFTLHF TGTGCCAGCAGTTCCCCCGGGACGGCCGAATTCACCCTCCACTTT
TRBJ2-7 once - 12 TRBV28 CASSLTGGEQYF TGTGCCAGCAGTTTAACCGGGGGCGAGCAGTACTTC
TRBJ2-7 - - 13 TRBV7-2 CASSLYGKREQYF TGTGCCAGCAGCTTATATGGGAAACGCGAGCAGTACTTC
TRBJ2-2 - - 15 TRBV7-9 CASSPTAPDTGELFF TGTGCCAGCAGCCCGACAGCCCCTGACACCGGGGAGCTGTTTTTT
TRBJ1-2 - - 16 TRBV28 CASSSAGGEEGYGYTF TGTGCCAGCAGTTCCGCCGGCGGGGAAGAAGGCTATGGCTACACCTTC
TRBJ1-5 few TRBD1 15 TRBV27 CASSLLGQGNQPQHF TGTGCCAGCAGCCTACTGGGACAGGGCAATCAGCCCCAGCATTTT
TRBJ2-1 - - 13 TRBV28 CASRTGIYNEQFF TGTGCCAGCAGAACCGGGATCTACAATGAGCAGTTCTTC
TRBJ2-1 - TRBD1 18 TRBV6-1 CASSDPSGQINSYNEQFF TGTGCCAGCAGTGACCCTTCGGGACAGATAAACTCCTACAATGAGCAGTTCTTC
TRBJ1-6 - - 15 TRBV27 CASSLTSTVNSPLHF TGTGCCAGCAGCCTGACCTCGACGGTGAATTCACCCCTCCACTTT
TRBJ1-2 - - 15 TRBV6-4 CASSEEGTANYGYTF TGTGCCAGCAGTGAAGAGGGAACCGCTAACTATGGCTACACCTTC
TRBJ2-3 - - 16 TRBV5-1 CASSLDGRPGTDTQYF TGCGCCAGCAGCTTGGATGGGCGGCCGGGCACAGATACGCAGTATTTT
TRBJ2-3 - TRBD2 16 TRBV7-2 CASRTGGANPTDTQYF TGTGCCAGCAGGACGGGGGGTGCTAATCCGACAGATACGCAGTATTTT
TRBJ1-4 few - 14 TRBV4-3 CASSQESWSEKLFF TGCGCCAGCAGCCAAGAGTCTTGGAGTGAAAAACTGTTTTTT
TRBJ2-7 - - 14 TRBV9 CASSTRPSTYEQYF TGTGCCAGCAGCACCCGTCCTAGTACCTACGAGCAGTACTTC
TRBJ1-1 few TRBD1 13 TRBV28 CASSPSGGTEAFF TGTGCCAGCAGTCCCTCAGGGGGGACTGAAGCTTTCTTT
TRBJ2-3 - - 14 TRBV7-2 CASSFLGGTDTQYF TGTGCCAGCAGCTTTCTTGGGGGTACAGATACGCAGTATTTT
TRBJ1-1 few - 12 TRBV29-1 CSGSTGNTEAFF TGCAGCGGGTCGACAGGTAACACTGAAGCTTTCTTT
TRBJ1-2 once TRBD1 15 TRBV28 CASSLETGAGYGYTF TGTGCCAGCAGTTTGGAGACAGGGGCGGGCTATGGCTACACCTTC
TRBJ2-1 - - 16 TRBV14 CASSLGLSTIYNEQFF TGTGCCAGCAGCTTGGGACTCTCGACCATTTACAATGAGCAGTTCTTC
TRBJ2-3 - - 15 TRBV19 CASSMEDSPRDTQYF TGTGCCAGTAGTATGGAGGACAGTCCCAGAGATACGCAGTATTTT
TRBJ1-6 few - 13 TRBV11-3 CASSYSYNSPLHF TGTGCCAGCTCGTACTCCTATAATTCACCCCTCCACTTT
TRBJ1-5 - - 13 TRBV6-4 CASSWDGNQPQHF TGTGCCAGCAGTTGGGACGGCAATCAGCCCCAGCATTTT
TRBJ1-2 - TRBD1 14 TRBV7-9 CASSIQGGNYGYTF TGTGCCAGCAGCATACAGGGGGGTAACTATGGCTACACCTTC
TRBJ2-5 - - 13 TRBV7-2 CASSRSVQETQYF TGTGCCAGCAGCCGCTCAGTACAAGAGACCCAGTACTTC
TRBJ2-1 - TRBD2 15 TRBV7-2 CASSHSGGANNEQFF TGTGCCAGCAGCCATAGCGGGGGGGCGAACAATGAGCAGTTCTTC
TRBJ1-1 - - 12 TRBV6-1 CASSEPPGEAFF TGTGCCAGCAGTGAACCCCCAGGGGAAGCTTTCTTT
TRBJ1-4 - - 15 TRBV5-1 CASREGTATNEKLFF TGCGCCAGCAGGGAGGGAACAGCAACTAATGAAAAACTGTTTTTT
TRBJ1-1 once - 14 TRBV5-4 CASSLMPPNTEAFF TGTGCCAGCAGCTTGATGCCCCCGAACACTGAAGCTTTCTTT
TRBJ2-1 few TRBD2 21 TRBV28 CASSSGGLAGFLHNSYNEQFF TGTGCCAGCAGTTCAGGGGGACTAGCGGGGTTCCTACACAACTCCTACAATGAGCAGTTCTTC
TRBJ1-2 - - 12 TRBV19 CASRSHSYGYTF TGTGCCAGTAGATCGCACTCTTATGGCTACACCTTC
TRBJ2-1 - TRBD1 12 TRBV7-6 CASGQIGQGQFF TGTGCCAGCGGCCAAATCGGACAGGGGCAGTTCTTC
TRBJ2-5 few - 14 TRBV28 CASLHRSRPETQYF TGTGCCAGCCTCCACCGATCAAGACCCGAGACCCAGTACTTC
TRBJ1-2 - - 15 TRBV4-2 CASSQDRIDTYGYTF TGTGCCAGCAGCCAAGATCGAATCGACACCTATGGCTACACCTTC
TRBJ1-6 - TRBD1 15 TRBV10-3 CAISDTGQGYSPLHF TGTGCCATCAGTGATACGGGACAGGGATATTCACCCCTCCACTTT
TRBJ1-5 - - 12 TRBV28 CASSSTDRPQHF TGTGCCAGCAGCTCGACAGACCGGCCCCAGCATTTT
TRBJ2-7 - TRBD1 14 TRBV5-4 CASSGGQGSYEQYF TGTGCCAGCAGCGGAGGACAGGGCTCCTACGAGCAGTACTTC
TRBJ2-4 - TRBD1 14 TRBV15 CATTSDRGKNIQYF TGTGCCACCACCTCGGACAGGGGTAAAAACATTCAGTACTTC